This note documents a single TCR beta chain sequence. Trimming took off 0 bases at V and 4 bases at J, with 12 bases between the two ends. This CDR3 has 16 residues. CDR1 is KGHSH, CDR2 LQKENI, per germline. This record comes from a study of control samples from healthy donors and cancer patients. TCRdb keeps only in-frame clones here, not all; method: immunoSEQ multiplex PCR. The sample contains about 140,000 clones, about 89% of which appear only once. This clonotype was sampled from a man in his late teens or twenties in good health. The chain combines TRBV18 with TRBJ2-2; the D gene is possibly TRBD1 (6 bases). The sequencing input was blood. The CDR3 nucleotides read TGTGCCAGCTCACCACCTATTGGACAGACCACCGGGGAGCTGTTTTTT. The encoded protein is CASSPPIGQTTGELFF.